What follows are 2 T cell receptor beta chains derived from one specimen sequenced in a study of identifying expanded T cells in peripheral blood. The assay was immunoSEQ multiplex PCR, and TCRdb's table has in-frame clones only and misses some. Counted here are 120,000 or so clones, more than 75% occurring once; the ten biggest clones make up 3% to 4%. Specimen: blood. The source of these receptors is a person aged 18 to 75 in good health.

This sequence joins TRBV7-3 and TRBJ1-6; 7 bases agree with TRBD1. The CDR3 loop spans 15 amino acids. The germline gives CDR1 SGHTA, CDR2 FQGTGA. After removal of 4 bases from V and 10 bases from J, the junction contained 10 bases not matched to a gene. DNA for the CDR3: TGTGCCAGCAGCTCAACAGGAGCCAGGGGGTCACCCCTCCACTTT. It yields the protein CASSSTGARGSPLHF.

The CDR3 loop is CASGLVGGVYDYEQYF. DNA for the CDR3: TGTGCTAGTGGTTTGGTAGGGGGGGTATACGACTACGAGCAGTACTTC. The chain has TRBV12-5 and TRBJ2-7, with TRBD2 as a possible D gene (7 bases). V was trimmed by 0 bases and J by 3 bases, leaving 15 bases between them. The CDR3 sequence is 16 residues long. Germline CDR1 LGHNT, CDR2 FRNRAP.